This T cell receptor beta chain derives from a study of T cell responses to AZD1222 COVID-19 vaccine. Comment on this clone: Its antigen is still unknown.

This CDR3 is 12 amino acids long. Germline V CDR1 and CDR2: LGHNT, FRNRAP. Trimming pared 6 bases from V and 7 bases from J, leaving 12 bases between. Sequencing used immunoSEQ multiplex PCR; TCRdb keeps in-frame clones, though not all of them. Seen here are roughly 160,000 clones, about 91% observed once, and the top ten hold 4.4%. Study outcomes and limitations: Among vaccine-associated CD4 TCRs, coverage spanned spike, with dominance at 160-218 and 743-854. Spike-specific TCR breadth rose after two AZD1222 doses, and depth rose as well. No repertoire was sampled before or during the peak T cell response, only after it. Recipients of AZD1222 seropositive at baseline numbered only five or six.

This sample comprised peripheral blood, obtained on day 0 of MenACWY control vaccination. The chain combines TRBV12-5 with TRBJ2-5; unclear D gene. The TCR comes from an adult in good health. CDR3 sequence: CASGLPLGTQYF. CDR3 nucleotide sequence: TGTGCTAGTGGGCTACCCTTGGGGACCCAGTACTTC.